One sample yielded the 5 T cell receptor beta chains listed below, sequenced in a study of Graves' ophthalmopathy and Graves' hyperthyroidism. RNA transcripts served as template for amplifying TCR beta CDR3 sequences. First-round RT-PCR employed HTBI primers, with a second-round multiplex PCR after it. TCRdb recomputed calls from the multiplex PCR reads with MiXCR, one row per CDR3 protein. The repertoire holds more than 1,000,000 distinct CDR3 sequences, about two fifths seen once, with 11% in the top ten. Sequencing was performed on peripheral blood or thyroid tissue (not recorded which). These receptors were taken from an adult man with Graves' hyperthyroidism.

CDR3 nucleotides: TGTGCTAGATTCGGTTCACCCCTCCACTTT. Residues: CARFGSPLHF. The chain uses TRBV19 and TRBJ1-6; no clear D. The V gene's germline CDR1 is LNHDA and CDR2 SQIVND (reference sequence). This CDR3 has 10 residues. Full variable domain (remainder filled in from reference TRBV19 and TRBJ1-6): DGGITQSPKYLFRKEGQNVTLSCEQNLNHDAMYWYRQDPGQGLRLIYYSQIVNDFQKGDIAEGYSVSREKKESFPLTVTSAQKNPTAFYLCARFGSPLHFGNGTRLTVT.

This clonotype was seen at least ten times. The rearrangement links TRBV7-2 to TRBJ1-2; D remains unclear. The V gene's germline CDR1 is SGHTA and CDR2 FQGNSA. The ends were cut back, 7 bases at V and 8 bases at J, with 14 bases in the middle. CDR3 length: 12 amino acids. CDR3 amino acids: CASTLNAVGYTF. The CDR3 DNA sequence: TGTGCCAGCACACTAAACGCCGTCGGCTACACCTTC.

The J gene is TRBJ1-5, the V gene TRBV6-5; 9 nucleotides match TRBD1. This CDR3 spans 15 amino acids. Germline CDR1 MNHEY, CDR2 SVGAGI. Trimming at V came to 9 bases and at J to 2 bases, leaving 8 bases not matched to a gene. The CDR3 DNA reads as TGTGCCAGTCTCGGGACAGGGTTGGGCAATCAGCCCCAGCATTTT. This encodes CASLGTGLGNQPQHF.

The chain is built from TRBV6-5 and TRBJ2-2; 8 bases align to TRBD1. Unmatched junction bases numbered 7, after V lost 6 bases and J lost 4 bases. CDR3 size: 15 residues. Germline V gives CDR1 MNHEY, CDR2 SVGAGI. CDR3 sequence reads: CASSRLDRVTGELFF. CDR3 DNA sequence: TGTGCCAGCAGCCGACTGGACAGGGTCACCGGGGAGCTGTTTTTT.

Notes on this clonotype: This could be a read error, since a much larger clone is one nucleotide away. The chain combines TRBV10-2 with TRBJ2-5; unclear D gene. The CDR3 totals 13 residues. From germline, CDR1 is WSHSY and CDR2 SAAADI. CDR3 bases: TGTGCCAGCAATGACGGGCCCCAAGAGACCCAGTACTTC. Translating it yields CASNDGPQETQYF.